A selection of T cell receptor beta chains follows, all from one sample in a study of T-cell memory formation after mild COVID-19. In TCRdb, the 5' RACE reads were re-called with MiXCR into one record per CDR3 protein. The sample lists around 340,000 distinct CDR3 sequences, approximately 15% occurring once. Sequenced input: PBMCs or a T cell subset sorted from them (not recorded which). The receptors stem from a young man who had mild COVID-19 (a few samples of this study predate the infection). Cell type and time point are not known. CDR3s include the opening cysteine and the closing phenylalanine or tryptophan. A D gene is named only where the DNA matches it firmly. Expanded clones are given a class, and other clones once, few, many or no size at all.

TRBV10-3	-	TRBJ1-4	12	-	CAISEEGEKLFF	TGTGCCATCAGTGAGGAAGGGGAAAAACTGTTTTTT
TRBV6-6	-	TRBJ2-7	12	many	CASSPDAYEQYF	TGTGCCAGCAGTCCCGACGCCTACGAGCAGTACTTC
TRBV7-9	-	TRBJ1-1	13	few	CASNGTPNTEAFF	TGTGCCAGCAACGGAACACCGAACACTGAAGCTTTCTTT
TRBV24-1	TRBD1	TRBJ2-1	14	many	CATSDPGTGDEQFF	TGTGCCACCAGTGATCCCGGGACAGGAGATGAGCAGTTCTTC
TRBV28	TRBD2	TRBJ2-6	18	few	CASSSPGGAISGANVLTF	TGTGCCAGCAGCTCCCCGGGGGGGGCGATCTCTGGGGCCAACGTCCTGACTTTC
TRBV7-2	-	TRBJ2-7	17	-	CASSLFCGGVLNYEQYF	TGTGCCAGCAGCTTGTTCTGTGGGGGTGTTTTAAACTACGAGCAGTACTTC
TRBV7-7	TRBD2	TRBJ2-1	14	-	CASSISGRTNEQFF	TGTGCTAGCAGCATTAGCGGGAGGACGAATGAGCAGTTCTTC
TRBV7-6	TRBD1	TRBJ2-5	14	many	CASSQRTGQETQYF	TGTGCCAGCAGCCAAAGGACAGGCCAAGAGACCCAGTACTTC
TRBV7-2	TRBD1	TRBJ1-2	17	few	CASSLRGGGAWDYGYTF	TGTGCCAGCAGCTTAAGGGGAGGGGGCGCGTGGGACTATGGCTACACCTTC
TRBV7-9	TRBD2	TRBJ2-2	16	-	CASSNSPAGYTGELFF	TGTGCCAGCAGCAACAGTCCAGCGGGGTACACCGGGGAGCTGTTTTTT
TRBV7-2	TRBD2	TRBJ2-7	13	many	CASSLAGGPEQYF	TGTGCCAGCAGCCTAGCGGGGGGCCCTGAGCAGTACTTC
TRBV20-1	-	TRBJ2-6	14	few	CSARAGSGANVLTF	TGCAGTGCTAGAGCGGGCAGTGGGGCCAACGTCCTGACTTTC
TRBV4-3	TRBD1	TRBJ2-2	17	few	CASSPHRVTGSTGELFF	TGCGCCAGCAGCCCACATCGTGTGACAGGGAGCACCGGGGAGCTGTTTTTT
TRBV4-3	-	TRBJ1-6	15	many	CASSQDTGSNSPLHF	TGCGCCAGCAGCCAAGATACTGGGAGTAATTCACCCCTCCACTTT
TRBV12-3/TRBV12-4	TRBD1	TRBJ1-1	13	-	CASAPEGATEAFF	TGTGCCAGCGCCCCCGAGGGGGCCACTGAAGCTTTCTTT
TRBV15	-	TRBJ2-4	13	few	CATSIGQSNIQYF	TGTGCCACCAGCATAGGACAGTCAAACATTCAGTACTTC
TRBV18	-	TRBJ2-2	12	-	CASSPDRVELFF	TGTGCCAGCTCACCAGACCGCGTCGAGCTGTTTTTT
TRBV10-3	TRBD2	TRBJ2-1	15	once	CAIRGDPSGGNEQFF	TGTGCCATCAGGGGGGACCCTAGCGGGGGAAATGAGCAGTTCTTC
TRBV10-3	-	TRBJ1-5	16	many	CAISGSQQGGNQPQHF	TGTGCCATCAGTGGTAGTCAACAGGGTGGAAATCAGCCCCAGCATTTT
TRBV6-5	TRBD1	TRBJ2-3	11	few	CASSAGGTQYF	TGTGCCAGCAGCGCAGGGGGCACGCAGTATTTT
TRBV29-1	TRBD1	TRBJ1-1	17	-	CSVDGVPGQGVMAEAFF	TGCAGCGTTGATGGAGTACCGGGACAGGGGGTCATGGCTGAAGCTTTCTTT
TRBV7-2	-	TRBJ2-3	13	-	CALRGGSTDTQYF	TGTGCCCTTAGGGGGGGAAGCACAGATACGCAGTATTTT
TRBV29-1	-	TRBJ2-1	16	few	CSVEDRRGRSYNEQFF	TGCAGCGTTGAAGATCGGAGGGGGCGCTCCTACAATGAGCAGTTCTTC
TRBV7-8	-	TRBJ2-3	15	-	CASSLDGPRTDTQYF	TGTGCCAGCAGCTTAGATGGACCGCGAACAGATACGCAGTATTTT
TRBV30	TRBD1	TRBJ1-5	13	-	CAWSQGGGQPQHF	TGTGCCTGGAGCCAAGGGGGCGGTCAGCCCCAGCATTTT
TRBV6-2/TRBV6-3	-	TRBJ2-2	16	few	CASSPWTGSRTGELFF	TGTGCCAGCAGTCCATGGACTGGCTCGAGGACCGGGGAGCTGTTTTTT
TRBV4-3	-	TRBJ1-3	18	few	CASSQDPQGRSSGNTIYF	TGCGCCAGCAGCCAAGATCCGCAGGGACGAAGCTCTGGAAACACCATATATTTT
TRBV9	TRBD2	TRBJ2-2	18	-	CASSASLTSGDWAGELFF	TGTGCCAGCAGCGCCTCTTTGACTAGCGGGGACTGGGCCGGGGAGCTGTTTTTT
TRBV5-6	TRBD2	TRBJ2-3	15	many	CASSLVAGATDTQYF	TGTGCCAGCAGCTTGGTAGCGGGGGCCACAGATACGCAGTATTTT
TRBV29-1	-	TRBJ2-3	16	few	CSVRIIPPTSTDTQYF	TGCAGCGTTCGGATTATCCCTCCAACTAGCACAGATACGCAGTATTTT
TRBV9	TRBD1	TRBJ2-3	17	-	CASSAGTGTGATDTQYF	TGTGCCAGCAGCGCAGGAACCGGGACAGGGGCCACAGATACGCAGTATTTT
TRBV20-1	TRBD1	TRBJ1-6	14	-	CSTSGTGSNSPLHF	TGCAGTACCTCCGGGACAGGCTCCAATTCACCCCTCCACTTT
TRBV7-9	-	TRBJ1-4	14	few	CASSSDPGGEKLFF	TGTGCCAGCAGCTCGGACCCGGGGGGTGAAAAACTGTTTTTT
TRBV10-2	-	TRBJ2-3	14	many	CASSDRGDVDTQYF	TGCGCCAGCAGTGACAGGGGTGATGTAGATACGCAGTATTTT
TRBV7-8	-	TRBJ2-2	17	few	CASSRTSWGGLTGELFF	TGTGCCAGCAGCAGAACCTCCTGGGGGGGGCTCACCGGGGAGCTGTTTTTT
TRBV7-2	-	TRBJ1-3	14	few	CASSSVRGGNTIYF	TGTGCCAGCAGCTCTGTCAGGGGAGGAAACACCATATATTTT
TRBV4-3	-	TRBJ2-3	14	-	CASSQERRVDTQYF	TGCGCCAGCAGCCAAGAAAGGAGGGTAGATACGCAGTATTTT
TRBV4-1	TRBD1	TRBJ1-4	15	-	CASSSHRGMGEKLFF	TGCGCCAGCAGCTCCCACAGGGGAATGGGGGAAAAACTGTTTTTT
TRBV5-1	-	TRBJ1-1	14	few	CASSLVPRSTEAFF	TGCGCCAGCAGCTTAGTCCCCAGGTCCACTGAAGCTTTCTTT
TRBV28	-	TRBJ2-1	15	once	CASSFRTDSYNEQFF	TGTGCCAGCAGTTTCCGGACGGACTCCTACAATGAGCAGTTCTTC
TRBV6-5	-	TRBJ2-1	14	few	CASSLLQGWGEQFF	TGTGCCAGCAGCCTGCTCCAGGGCTGGGGTGAGCAGTTCTTC
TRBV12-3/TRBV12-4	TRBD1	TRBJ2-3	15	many	CASSAWTGTTDTQYF	TGTGCCAGCAGTGCCTGGACAGGGACGACAGATACGCAGTATTTT
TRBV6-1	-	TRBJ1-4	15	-	CASSHSRDNHEKLFF	TGTGCCAGCAGCCATAGCCGGGACAATCATGAAAAACTGTTTTTT
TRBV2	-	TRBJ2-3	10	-	CASGLDTQYF	TGTGCCAGCGGACTAGATACGCAGTATTTT
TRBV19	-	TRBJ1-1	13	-	CASNLLGGTEAFF	TGTGCCAGTAATCTCTTAGGGGGCACTGAAGCTTTCTTT
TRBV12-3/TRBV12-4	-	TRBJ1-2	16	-	CASSRGTGLPGQGYTF	TGTGCCAGCAGTCGAGGCACAGGACTCCCAGGCCAGGGCTACACCTTC
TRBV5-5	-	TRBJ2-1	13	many	CASSPNSYNEQFF	TGTGCCAGCAGTCCCAACTCCTACAATGAGCAGTTCTTC
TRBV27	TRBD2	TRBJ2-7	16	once	CASSLTSGGNRYEQYF	TGTGCCAGCAGTTTAACTAGCGGGGGAAACAGGTACGAGCAGTACTTC
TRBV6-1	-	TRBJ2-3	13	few	CASSSRVGDTQYF	TGTGCCAGCAGTTCTAGGGTCGGAGATACGCAGTATTTT
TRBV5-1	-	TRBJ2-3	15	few	CASSLDSPMRDTQYF	TGCGCCAGCAGCTTGGATTCCCCAATGAGGGATACGCAGTATTTT
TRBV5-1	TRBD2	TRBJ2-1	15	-	CASSLRTSGGDEQFF	TGCGCCAGCAGCTTGAGGACTAGCGGGGGGGATGAGCAGTTCTTC
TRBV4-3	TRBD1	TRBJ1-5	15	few	CASSQGTGIGQPQHF	TGCGCCAGCAGCCAAGGGACAGGGATCGGTCAGCCCCAGCATTTT
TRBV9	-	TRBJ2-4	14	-	CASSSRTEAGIQYF	TGTGCCAGCAGCTCTAGGACCGAAGCAGGCATTCAGTACTTC
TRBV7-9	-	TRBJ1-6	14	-	CASSWEDTNSPLHF	TGTGCCAGCAGCTGGGAGGACACTAATTCACCCCTCCACTTT